This T cell receptor beta chain was documented in a study of cytomegalovirus exposure and HLA in healthy donors. As for the study in general: From 170 million or so T cells, an earlier analysis saw under 140 million unique TCR beta sequences.

This clone was detected only a few times. One end of the junction does not line up with germline, which may come from a read error. 60 Vbeta and 13 Jbeta primers were used in PCR. The protocol was immunoSEQ multiplex PCR, while the TCRdb copy is restricted to in-frame clones and leaves out a portion. This repertoire shows 100,000 to 150,000 clones, roughly 80% found once; its top ten account for roughly 1.2%. The TCR comes from a boy aged 10-17 years in good health and CMV-seronegative. The sequencing input was PBMCs.

The CDR3 spells CAWWGLSSPFF. The CDR3 coding sequence is TGTGCCTGGTGGGGACTTTCATCGCCCTTCTTC. The V call is TRBV30, the J call TRBJ1-2, with D possibly TRBD1 on 5 matching bases. This CDR3 is built from 11 residues. From germline, CDR1 is GTSNPN and CDR2 SVGIG (reference sequence).